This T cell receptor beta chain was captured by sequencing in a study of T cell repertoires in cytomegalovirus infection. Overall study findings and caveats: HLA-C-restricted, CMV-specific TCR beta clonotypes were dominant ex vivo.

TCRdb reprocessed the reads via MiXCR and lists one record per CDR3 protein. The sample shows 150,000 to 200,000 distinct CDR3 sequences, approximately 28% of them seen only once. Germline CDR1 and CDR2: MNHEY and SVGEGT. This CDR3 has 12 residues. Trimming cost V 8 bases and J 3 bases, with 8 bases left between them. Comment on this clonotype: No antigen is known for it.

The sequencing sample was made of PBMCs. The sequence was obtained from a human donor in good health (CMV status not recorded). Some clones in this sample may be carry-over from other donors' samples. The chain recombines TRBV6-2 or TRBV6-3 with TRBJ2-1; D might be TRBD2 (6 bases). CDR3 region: CASWRGYNEQFF. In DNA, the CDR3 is TGTGCCAGCTGGCGGGGCTACAATGAGCAGTTCTTC.